Listed below are T cell receptor beta chains from one sample, sequenced in a study of blood T cells in healthy people across ages. MiXCR was run by TCRdb on the 5' RACE reads, yielding one entry per CDR3 protein. The table includes hundreds of thousands of distinct CDR3 sequences, approximately 52% detected once. The sample taken for sequencing was blood. These TCRs come from an elderly woman in good health. CDR3s leave out the opening cysteine and the closing phenylalanine or tryptophan. D genes are given only for firm matches.

>TRBJ2-7|-|TRBV20-1
SAEGGGNYEQY
>TRBJ1-2|-|TRBV24-1
ATSDGRDYGYT
>TRBJ1-6|-|TRBV5-1
ASSLDQPGANSPLH
>TRBJ1-1|-|TRBV5-1
ASTLQGVNTEAF
>TRBJ2-5|-|TRBV10-3
AISDSQQETQY
>TRBJ2-5|-|TRBV4-3
ASSQDTGKETQY
>TRBJ2-3|-|TRBV7-9
ASSLARIATDTQY
>TRBJ2-1|TRBD1|TRBV27
ASSSQTGAGGCYNEQF
>TRBJ1-2|-|TRBV7-6
ASSLGVGAYGYT
>TRBJ1-5|-|TRBV15
ATSRDKGGRQPQH
>TRBJ2-1|TRBD2|TRBV7-9
ASSFGSGGDNEQF
>TRBJ2-7|TRBD2|TRBV13
ASRRLAGGYEQY
>TRBJ2-1|-|TRBV29-1
SVRSDRSNERF
>TRBJ2-7|-|TRBV11-2
ASSVSRYEQY
>TRBJ2-7|TRBD2|TRBV27
ASRPVAGVGEQY
>-|-|TRBV28
ASSRPGTPETQY
>TRBJ2-7|TRBD2|TRBV30
ASGLATYEQY
>TRBJ1-2|-|TRBV28
ASSFVTVGNYGYT
>TRBJ1-6|-|TRBV6-6
ASRRAGQFLNSPLH
>TRBJ2-7|-|TRBV7-3
ASSLSPTAGSYEQY
>TRBJ1-5|-|TRBV5-1
ASSLAGAENQPQH
>TRBJ2-3|-|TRBV20-1
SAEDLTSTDTQY
>TRBJ2-1|-|TRBV7-9
ATVDENSYNEQF
>TRBJ2-2|-|TRBV24-1
ATSDFLETGELF
>TRBJ1-5|-|TRBV20-1
SARLGEQHQPQH
>TRBJ2-3|-|TRBV4-1
ASTNPTLSTDTQY
>TRBJ2-1|-|TRBV20-1
SARDRWRGLPYNEQF